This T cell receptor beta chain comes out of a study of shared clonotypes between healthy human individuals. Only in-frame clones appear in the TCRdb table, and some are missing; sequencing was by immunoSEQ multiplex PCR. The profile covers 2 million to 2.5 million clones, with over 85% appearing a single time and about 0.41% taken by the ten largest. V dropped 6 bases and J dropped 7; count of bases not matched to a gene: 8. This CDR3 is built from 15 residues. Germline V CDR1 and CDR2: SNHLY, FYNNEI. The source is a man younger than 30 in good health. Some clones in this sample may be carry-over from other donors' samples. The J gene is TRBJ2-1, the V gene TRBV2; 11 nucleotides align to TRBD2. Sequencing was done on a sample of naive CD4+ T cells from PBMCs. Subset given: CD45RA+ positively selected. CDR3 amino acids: CASRALAGVVNEQFF. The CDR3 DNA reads TGTGCCAGCAGGGCACTAGCGGGAGTGGTGAATGAGCAGTTCTTC. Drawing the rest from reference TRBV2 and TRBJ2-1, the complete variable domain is EPEVTQTPSHQVTQMGQEVILRCVPISNHLYFYWYRQILGQKVEFLVSFYNNEISEKSEIFDDQFSVERPDGSNFTLKIRSTKLEDSAMYFCASRALAGVVNEQFFGPGTRLTVL.